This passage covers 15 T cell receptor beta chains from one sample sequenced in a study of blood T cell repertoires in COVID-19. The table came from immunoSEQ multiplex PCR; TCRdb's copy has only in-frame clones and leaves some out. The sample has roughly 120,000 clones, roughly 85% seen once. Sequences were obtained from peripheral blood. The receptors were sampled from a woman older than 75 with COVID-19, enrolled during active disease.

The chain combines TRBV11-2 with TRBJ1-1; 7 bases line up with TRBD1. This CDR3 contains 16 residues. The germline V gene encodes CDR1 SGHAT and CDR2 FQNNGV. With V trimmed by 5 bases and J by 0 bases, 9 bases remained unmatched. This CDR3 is CASSVLSGGLNTEAFF. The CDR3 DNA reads TGTGCCAGCAGCGTGTTATCAGGGGGTTTGAACACTGAAGCTTTCTTT.

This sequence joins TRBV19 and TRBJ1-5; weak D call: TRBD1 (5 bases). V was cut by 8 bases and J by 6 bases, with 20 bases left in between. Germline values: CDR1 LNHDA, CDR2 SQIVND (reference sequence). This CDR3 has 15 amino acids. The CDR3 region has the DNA TGTGCCAGTCTGGGGCGGGAAAGGCACGGTCAGCCCCAGCATTTT. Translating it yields CASLGRERHGQPQHF. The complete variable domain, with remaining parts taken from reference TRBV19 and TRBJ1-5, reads DGGITQSPKYLFRKEGQNVTLSCEQNLNHDAMYWYRQDPGQGLRLIYYSQIVNDFQKGDIAEGYSVSREKKESFPLTVTSAQKNPTAFYLCASLGRERHGQPQHFGDGTRLSIL.

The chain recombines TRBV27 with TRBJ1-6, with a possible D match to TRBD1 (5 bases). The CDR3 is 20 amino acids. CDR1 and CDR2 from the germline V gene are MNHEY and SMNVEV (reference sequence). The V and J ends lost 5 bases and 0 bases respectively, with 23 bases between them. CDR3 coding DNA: TGTGCCAGCAGTCTAACGACAGTGGGCGATTTCAGCTCCTATAATTCACCCCTCCACTTT. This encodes CASSLTTVGDFSSYNSPLHF.

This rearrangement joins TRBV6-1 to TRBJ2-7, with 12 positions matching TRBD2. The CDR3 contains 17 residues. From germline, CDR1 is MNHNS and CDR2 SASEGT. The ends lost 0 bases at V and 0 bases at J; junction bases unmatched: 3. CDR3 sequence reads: CASSEAPTSGSSYEQYF. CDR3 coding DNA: TGTGCCAGCAGTGAAGCCCCGACTAGCGGGAGCTCCTACGAGCAGTACTTC.

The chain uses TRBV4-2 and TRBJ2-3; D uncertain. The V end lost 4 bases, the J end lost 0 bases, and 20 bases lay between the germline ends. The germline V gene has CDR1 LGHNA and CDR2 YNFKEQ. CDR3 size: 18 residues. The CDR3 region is CASSPLTLQQPSTDTQYF. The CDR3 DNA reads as TGTGCCAGCAGCCCTCTTACCCTACAGCAACCTAGCACAGATACGCAGTATTTT.

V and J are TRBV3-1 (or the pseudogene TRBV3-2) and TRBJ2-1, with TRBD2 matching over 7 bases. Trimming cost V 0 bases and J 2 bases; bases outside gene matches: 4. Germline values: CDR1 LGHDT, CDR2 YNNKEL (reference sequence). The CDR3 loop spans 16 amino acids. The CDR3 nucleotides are TGTGCCAGCAGCCAAGAGTTGACTAGCACCTACAATGAGCAGTTCTTC. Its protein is CASSQELTSTYNEQFF.

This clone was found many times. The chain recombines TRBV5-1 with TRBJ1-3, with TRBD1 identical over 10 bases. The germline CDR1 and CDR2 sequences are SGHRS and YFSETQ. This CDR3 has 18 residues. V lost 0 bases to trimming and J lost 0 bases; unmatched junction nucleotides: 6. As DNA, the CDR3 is TGCGCCAGCAGCTTGGGGGACAGGGGCCCACTCTCTGGAAACACCATATATTTT. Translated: CASSLGDRGPLSGNTIYF.

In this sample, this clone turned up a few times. The CDR3 loop reads CASSFRSQPQHF. CDR3 in DNA: TGTGCCAGCAGTTTTCGGAGTCAGCCCCAGCATTTT. The chain combines TRBV28 with TRBJ1-5; no definite D call. Germline-derived CDR1 and CDR2 are MDHEN and SYDVKM. The CDR3 contains 12 residues. Trimming shortened V by 3 bases and J by 6 bases, and 6 bases separated the two germline ends.

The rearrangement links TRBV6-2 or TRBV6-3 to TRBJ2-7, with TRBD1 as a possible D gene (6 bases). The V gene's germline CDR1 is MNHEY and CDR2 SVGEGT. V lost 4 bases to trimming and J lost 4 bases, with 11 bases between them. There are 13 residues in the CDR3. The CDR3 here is CASSSYRVYEQYF. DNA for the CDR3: TGTGCCAGCAGTTCGTACAGGGTATACGAGCAGTACTTC.

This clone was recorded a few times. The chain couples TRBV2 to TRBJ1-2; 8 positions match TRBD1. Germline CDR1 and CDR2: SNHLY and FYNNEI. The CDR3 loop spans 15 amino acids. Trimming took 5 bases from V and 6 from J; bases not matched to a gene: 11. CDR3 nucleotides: TGTGCCAGCAGTAACCGACAGGGGCATATGGATGGCTACACCTTC. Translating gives CASSNRQGHMDGYTF.

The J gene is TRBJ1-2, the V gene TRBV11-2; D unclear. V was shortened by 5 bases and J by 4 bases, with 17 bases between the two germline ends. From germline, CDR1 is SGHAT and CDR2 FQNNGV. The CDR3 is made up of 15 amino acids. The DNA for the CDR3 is TGTGCCAGCAGCGGCCAAACACGGGGTTCCTATGGCTACACCTTC. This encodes CASSGQTRGSYGYTF.

CDR3 in amino acids: CASSSGPGLKGLYEQYF. As DNA, the CDR3 is TGTGCCAGCAGCTCCGGGCCAGGACTAAAAGGGCTATACGAGCAGTACTTC. The chain couples TRBV11-2 to TRBJ2-7, with D possibly matching TRBD2 (6 bases). This CDR3 is 17 amino acids long. CDR1 and CDR2 (germline): SGHAT, FQNNGV. V was clipped by 4 bases and J by 4 bases, with 23 bases between them.

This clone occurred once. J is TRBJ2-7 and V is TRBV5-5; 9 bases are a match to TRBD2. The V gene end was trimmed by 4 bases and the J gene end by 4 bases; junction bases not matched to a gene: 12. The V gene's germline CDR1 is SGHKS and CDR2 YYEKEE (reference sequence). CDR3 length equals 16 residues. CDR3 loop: CASSLAPGGRAYEQYF. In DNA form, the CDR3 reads TGTGCCAGCAGCCTCGCCCCGGGCGGGAGGGCGTACGAGCAGTACTTC.

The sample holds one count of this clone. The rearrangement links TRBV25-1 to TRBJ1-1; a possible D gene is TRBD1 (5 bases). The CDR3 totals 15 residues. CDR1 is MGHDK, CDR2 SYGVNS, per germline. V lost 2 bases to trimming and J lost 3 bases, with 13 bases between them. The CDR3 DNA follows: TGTGCCAGCAGTGAAGGGGGGGGGTTCGACACTGAAGCTTTCTTT. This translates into CASSEGGGFDTEAFF.

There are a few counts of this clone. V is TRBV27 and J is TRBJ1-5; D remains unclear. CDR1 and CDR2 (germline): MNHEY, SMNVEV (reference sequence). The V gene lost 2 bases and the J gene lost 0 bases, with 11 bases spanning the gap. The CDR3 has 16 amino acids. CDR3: CASSLGRPGSNQPQHF. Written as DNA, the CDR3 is TGTGCCAGCAGTTTAGGCAGACCGGGTAGCAATCAGCCCCAGCATTTT.